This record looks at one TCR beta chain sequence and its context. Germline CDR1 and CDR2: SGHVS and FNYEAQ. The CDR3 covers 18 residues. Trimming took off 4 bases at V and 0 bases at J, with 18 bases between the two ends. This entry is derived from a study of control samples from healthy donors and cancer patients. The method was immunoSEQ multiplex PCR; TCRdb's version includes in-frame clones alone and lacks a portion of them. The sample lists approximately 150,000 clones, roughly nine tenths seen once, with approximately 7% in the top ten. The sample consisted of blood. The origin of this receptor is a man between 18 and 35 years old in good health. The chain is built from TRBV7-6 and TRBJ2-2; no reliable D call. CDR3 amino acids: CASSYRGTTSPNTGELFF. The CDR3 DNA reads TGTGCCAGCAGCTACCGAGGAACCACCTCCCCGAACACCGGGGAGCTGTTTTTT.